This T cell receptor (beta chain) was identified in a study of CD8+CD57+ T cells in acquired aplastic anemia listed by TCRdb under 2018. The study in broad terms: DNA extracted from sorted CD4+ and CD8+ cells had a mean of about 3.2 ug, with a range of roughly 0.2 to 27.4 ug.

In this study, sorted CD4+ and CD8+ T cells from the blood of healthy subjects and of severe aplastic anemia patients had their TCR repertoires deep-sequenced. Ficoll-Paque density gradient centrifugation was used to isolate peripheral blood mononuclear cells. Before DNA was extracted, CD4+ and CD8+ T cells were sorted using either FACS or magnetic beads. Cut back by 5 bases and 1 base, the V and J ends lie 12 bases apart. For CDR1 and CDR2, the germline V gene lists SNHLY and FYNNEI. CDR3 length: 15 amino acids, cysteine to phenylalanine. CDR3 DNA is the only sequence kept; it has 45 bases, read in frame from the first base. General study outcomes and caveats: Patients and healthy controls showed no significant difference in CD8+ Simpson's diversity (P=0.060). Some 31 CD8+ CDR3 sequences were shared between patients and controls but appeared highly expressed in patients and within their immunodominant clones.

With regard to this clonotype: This clone's antigen is unknown. No much larger clonotype is one base removed from it; base qualities were not supplied.

TCR beta VDJ combination and CDR3 sequence profiling used genomic DNA as the template. An Illumina HiSeq 2000 was used for TCR repertoire sequencing. The authors' analysis ran thus. TRBV/TRBJ rearrangement plots, CDR3 size and DJ length profiles, and Simpson's diversity index were used to assess repertoires. The immunodominant clone was defined as the most abundant DNA sequence in deep sequencing data. CDR3 amino acid sequences were checked for sharing between subjects and were compared against published repertoires and the VDJdb database. Starting from the raw public reads, TCRdb applied fastp trimming at Q25, assembled clones with MiXCR and retained in-frame beta chains. CDR3 protein duplicates are merged, each entry listing the most common genes and DNA. These V and J calls rely on TCRdb rather than the paper's analysis. The sample table shows 250,000 to 300,000 distinct CDR3 sequences, and approximately 56% are seen once. The ten largest clonotypes hold roughly 8% of the sample.

The source material was sorted CD4+, CD8+, or CD8+CD57+ T cells (not recorded which) from PBMCs. Recombination connected TRBV2 to TRBJ1-5, with the D gene not clear enough to name. This TCR came from a human donor with severe aplastic anemia or a healthy control (not recorded which). The CDR3 protein is CASSKDVTSNQPQHF. The nucleotide sequence reads TGTGCCAGCAGTAAAGACGTGACGAGCAATCAGCCCCAGCATTTT.